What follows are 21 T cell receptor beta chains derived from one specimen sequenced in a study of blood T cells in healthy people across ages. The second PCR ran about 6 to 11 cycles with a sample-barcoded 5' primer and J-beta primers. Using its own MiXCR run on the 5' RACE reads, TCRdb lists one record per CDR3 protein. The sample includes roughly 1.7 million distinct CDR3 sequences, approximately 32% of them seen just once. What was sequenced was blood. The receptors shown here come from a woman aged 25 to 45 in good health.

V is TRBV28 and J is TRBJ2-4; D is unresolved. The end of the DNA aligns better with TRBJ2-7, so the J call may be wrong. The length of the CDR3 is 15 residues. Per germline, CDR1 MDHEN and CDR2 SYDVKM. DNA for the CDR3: TGTGCCAGCAGTTTATCCCGGACCCCCAACTACGAGCAGTACTTC. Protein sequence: CASSLSRTPNYEQYF.

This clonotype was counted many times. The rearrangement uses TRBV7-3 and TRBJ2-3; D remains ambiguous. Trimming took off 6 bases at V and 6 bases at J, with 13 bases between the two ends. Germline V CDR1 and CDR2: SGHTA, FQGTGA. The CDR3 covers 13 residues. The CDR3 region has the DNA TGTGCCAGCAGTCTGGACCCCTCGGATACGCAGTATTTT. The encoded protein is CASSLDPSDTQYF.

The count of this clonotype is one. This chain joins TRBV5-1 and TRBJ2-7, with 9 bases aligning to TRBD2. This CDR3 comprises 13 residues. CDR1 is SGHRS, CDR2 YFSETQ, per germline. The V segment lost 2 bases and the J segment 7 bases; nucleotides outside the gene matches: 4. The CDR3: CASSFASGMEQYF. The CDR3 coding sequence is TGCGCCAGCAGCTTCGCTAGCGGGATGGAGCAGTACTTC.

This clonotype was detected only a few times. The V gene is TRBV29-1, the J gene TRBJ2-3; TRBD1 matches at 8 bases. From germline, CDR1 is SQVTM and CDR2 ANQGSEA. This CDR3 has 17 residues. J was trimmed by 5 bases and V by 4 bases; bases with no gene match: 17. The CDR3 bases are TGCAGCGTTGGGACAGGGAAGATGCGTAGGAGAGAAGATACGCAGTATTTT. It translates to CSVGTGKMRRREDTQYF.

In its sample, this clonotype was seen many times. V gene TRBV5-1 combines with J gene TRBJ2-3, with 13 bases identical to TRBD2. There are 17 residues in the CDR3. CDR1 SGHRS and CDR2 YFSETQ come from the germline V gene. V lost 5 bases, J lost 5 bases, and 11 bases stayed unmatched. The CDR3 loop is CASRDGLAGVYIDTQYF. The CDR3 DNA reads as TGCGCCAGCAGGGACGGACTAGCGGGAGTTTATATAGATACGCAGTATTTT.

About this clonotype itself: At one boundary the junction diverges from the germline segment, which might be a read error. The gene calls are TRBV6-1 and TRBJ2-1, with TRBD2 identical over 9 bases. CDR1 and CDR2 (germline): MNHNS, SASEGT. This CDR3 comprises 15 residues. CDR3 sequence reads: CVSSGAGGAYNEQFF. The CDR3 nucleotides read TGTGTCAGCAGTGGAGCGGGGGGCGCCTACAATGAGCAGTTCTTC.

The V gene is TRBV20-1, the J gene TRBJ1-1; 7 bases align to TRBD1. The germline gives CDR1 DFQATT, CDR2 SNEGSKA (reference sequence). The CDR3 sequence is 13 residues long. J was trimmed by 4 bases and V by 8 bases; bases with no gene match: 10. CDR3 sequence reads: CSPTGTDSTEAFF. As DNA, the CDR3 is TGCAGTCCTACAGGGACAGATTCCACTGAAGCTTTCTTT.

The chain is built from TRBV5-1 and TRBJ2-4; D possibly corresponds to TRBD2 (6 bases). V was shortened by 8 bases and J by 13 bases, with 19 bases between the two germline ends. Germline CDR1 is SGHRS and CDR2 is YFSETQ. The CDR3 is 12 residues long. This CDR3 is CASQALPGEQYF. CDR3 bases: TGCGCCAGTCAGGCTCTTCCGGGGGAGCAGTACTTC.

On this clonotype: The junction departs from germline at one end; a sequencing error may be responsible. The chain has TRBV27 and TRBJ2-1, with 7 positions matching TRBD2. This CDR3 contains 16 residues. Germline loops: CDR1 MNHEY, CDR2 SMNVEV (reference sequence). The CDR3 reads CTSSFLGGSSYNEQFF. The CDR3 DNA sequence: TGTACCAGCAGTTTTCTCGGGGGGAGCTCCTACAATGAGCAGTTCTTC.

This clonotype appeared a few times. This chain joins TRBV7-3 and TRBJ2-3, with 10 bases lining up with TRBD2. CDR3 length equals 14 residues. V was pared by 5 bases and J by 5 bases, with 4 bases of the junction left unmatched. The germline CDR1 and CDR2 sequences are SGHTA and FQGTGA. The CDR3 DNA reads TGTGCCAGCAGCGAAGGACTAGCGGTAGATACGCAGTATTTT. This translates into CASSEGLAVDTQYF.

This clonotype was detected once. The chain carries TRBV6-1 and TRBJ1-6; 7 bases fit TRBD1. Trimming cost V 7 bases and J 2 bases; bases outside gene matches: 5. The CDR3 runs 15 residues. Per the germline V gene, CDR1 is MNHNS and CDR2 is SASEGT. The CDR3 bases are TGTGCCAGCATTGAGACAGGGACCTATAATTCACCCCTCCACTTT. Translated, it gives CASIETGTYNSPLHF.

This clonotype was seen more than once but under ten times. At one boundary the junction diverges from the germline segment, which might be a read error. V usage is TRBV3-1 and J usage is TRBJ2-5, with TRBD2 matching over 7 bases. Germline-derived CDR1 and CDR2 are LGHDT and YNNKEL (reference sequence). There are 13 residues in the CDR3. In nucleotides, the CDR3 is TGTGCCAGCAGCGGTGATTTGCGGGAGAGCCAGTACTTC. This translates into CASSGDLRESQYF.

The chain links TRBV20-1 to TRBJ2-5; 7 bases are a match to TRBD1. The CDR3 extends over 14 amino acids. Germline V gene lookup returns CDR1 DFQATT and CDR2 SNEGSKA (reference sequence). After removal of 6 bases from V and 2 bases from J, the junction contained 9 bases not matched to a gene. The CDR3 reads CSAAKTGRQETQYF. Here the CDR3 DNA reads TGCAGTGCGGCAAAGACAGGGCGACAAGAGACCCAGTACTTC.

CDR3 residues: CASSPWTVLLPRQFF. CDR3 in DNA: TGTGCCAGCAGCCCGTGGACAGTTCTTCTTCCACGGCAGTTCTTC. The chain combines TRBV7-9 with TRBJ2-1, with D possibly matching TRBD1 (6 bases). CDR1 SEHNR and CDR2 FQNEAQ come from the germline V gene (reference sequence). Trimming pared 5 bases from V and 12 bases from J, leaving 23 bases between. The CDR3 has 15 amino acids. Full variable domain (missing parts from reference TRBV7-9 and TRBJ2-1): DTGVSQNPRHKITKRGQNVTFRCDPISEHNRLYWYRQTLGQGPEFLTYFQNEAQLEKSRLLSDRFSAERPKGSFSTLEIQRTEQGDSAMYLCASSPWTVLLPRQFFGPGTRLTVL.

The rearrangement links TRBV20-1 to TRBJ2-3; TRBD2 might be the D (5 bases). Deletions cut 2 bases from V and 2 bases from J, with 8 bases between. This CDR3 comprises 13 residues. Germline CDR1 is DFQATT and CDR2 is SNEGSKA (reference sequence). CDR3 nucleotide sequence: TGCAGTGCTAGATTGACTATCACAGATACGCAGTATTTT. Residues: CSARLTITDTQYF.

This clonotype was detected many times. In DNA form, the CDR3 reads TGCAGCGTTGTAGGGACAGTGGCCTACGAGCAGTACTTC. It yields the protein CSVVGTVAYEQYF. V usage is TRBV29-1 and J usage is TRBJ2-7, with 7 bases lining up with TRBD1. With 4 bases clipped from V and 2 bases from J, the junction kept 5 bases outside the gene matches. The germline gives CDR1 SQVTM, CDR2 ANQGSEA. This CDR3 spans 13 amino acids.

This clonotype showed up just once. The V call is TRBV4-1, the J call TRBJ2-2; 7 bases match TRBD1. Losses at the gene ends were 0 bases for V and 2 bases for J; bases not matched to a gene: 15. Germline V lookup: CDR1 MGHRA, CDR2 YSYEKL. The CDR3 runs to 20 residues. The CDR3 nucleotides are TGCGCCAGCAGCCAAGATGCTTACATCAGGGGGAAGCTTAACACCGGGGAGCTGTTTTTT. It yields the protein CASSQDAYIRGKLNTGELFF.

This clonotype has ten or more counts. Here the CDR3 reads CASSDVNRAYEQYF. The CDR3 DNA sequence: TGTGCCAGCAGTGACGTCAACAGAGCCTACGAGCAGTACTTC. The rearrangement joins TRBV25-1 to TRBJ2-7; D not resolved. Trimming removed 3 bases from V and 2 bases from J, with 11 bases in between. Germline V CDR1 and CDR2: MGHDK, SYGVNS. The CDR3 is 14 residues long.

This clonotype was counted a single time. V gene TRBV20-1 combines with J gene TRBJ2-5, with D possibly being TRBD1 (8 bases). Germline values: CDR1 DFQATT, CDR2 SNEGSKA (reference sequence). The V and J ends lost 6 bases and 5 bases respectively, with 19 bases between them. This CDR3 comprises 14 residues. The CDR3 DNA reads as TGCAGTGCGCCGCGACAGGGGAGGGAGGAGACCCAGTACTTC. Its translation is CSAPRQGREETQYF.

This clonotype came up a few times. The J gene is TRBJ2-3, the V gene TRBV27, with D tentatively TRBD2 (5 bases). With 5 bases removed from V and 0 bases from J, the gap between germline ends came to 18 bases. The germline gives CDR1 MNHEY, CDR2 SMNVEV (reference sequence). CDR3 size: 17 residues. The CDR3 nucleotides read TGTGCCAGCAGTCCGCGGGTTTCGTCATCTAGCACAGATACGCAGTATTTT. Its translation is CASSPRVSSSSTDTQYF.

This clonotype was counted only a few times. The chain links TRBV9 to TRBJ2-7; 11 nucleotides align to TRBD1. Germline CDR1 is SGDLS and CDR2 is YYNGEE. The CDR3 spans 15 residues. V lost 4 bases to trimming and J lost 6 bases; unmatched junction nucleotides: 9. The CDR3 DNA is TGTGCCAGCAGCCCTTCCGGGACAGGGGGAACCGAGCAGTACTTC. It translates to CASSPSGTGGTEQYF.